This entry lists 5 T cell receptor beta chains sequenced from one sample in a study of PD-L1 blockade in urothelial cancer. Data came from immunoSEQ multiplex PCR; TCRdb stores just in-frame clones and leaves some out. Of about 24,000 clones in the sample, around 85% were seen once. The input for sequencing was PBMCs, taken around atezolizumab (anti-PD-L1) treatment. The receptors shown here come from a middle-aged man with urothelial cancer.

This clone has only one observation. The chain links TRBV5-4 to TRBJ2-7, with 7 bases identical to TRBD1. V lost 3 bases to trimming and J lost 6 bases; unmatched junction nucleotides: 3. The CDR3 consists of 12 residues. Germline loops: CDR1 SGHNT, CDR2 YYREEE (reference sequence). The CDR3 DNA follows: TGTGCCAGCAGCTCGACAGGGCGCGAGCAGTACTTC. Its protein product is CASSSTGREQYF.

The chain combines TRBV6-1 with TRBJ1-4; D is ambiguous. This CDR3 has 17 residues. Germline assignment: CDR1 MNHNS and CDR2 SASEGT. The V gene lost 0 bases and the J gene lost 8 bases, with 19 bases spanning the gap. The CDR3 bases are TGTGCCAGCAGTGAAGCTAGGAGGGCCCCCTGGGGAGAAAAACTGTTTTTT. Residues: CASSEARRAPWGEKLFF.

This chain connects TRBV27 to TRBJ2-7; 10 bases agree with TRBD1. The V gene's germline CDR1 is MNHEY and CDR2 SMNVEV (reference sequence). V lost 3 bases, J lost 3 bases, and 2 bases stayed unmatched. This CDR3 region has 14 residues. CDR3: CASSFRDRGYEQYF. CDR3 DNA sequence: TGTGCCAGCAGTTTTCGGGACAGGGGCTACGAGCAGTACTTC.

The chain uses TRBV5-1 and TRBJ1-3; tentative D call: TRBD1 (6 bases). V gave up 5 bases and J gave up 4 bases, with 13 bases separating them. The CDR3 is made up of 14 amino acids. Germline V gene sequence: CDR1 SGHRS, CDR2 YFSETQ. The CDR3 loop reads CASSPDSWGNTIYF. CDR3 nucleotide sequence: TGCGCCAGCAGTCCGGACAGCTGGGGAAACACCATATATTTT.

This chain joins TRBV11-2 and TRBJ1-1; tentative D call: TRBD1 (5 bases). Trimming took 0 bases from V and 10 from J, leaving 15 bases between them. The CDR3 length is 14 residues. Germline CDR1 reads SGHAT; CDR2 reads FQNNGV. CDR3 sequence reads: CASSLDGHVAGAFF. The CDR3 DNA is TGTGCCAGCAGCTTAGATGGACATGTAGCTGGAGCTTTCTTT.